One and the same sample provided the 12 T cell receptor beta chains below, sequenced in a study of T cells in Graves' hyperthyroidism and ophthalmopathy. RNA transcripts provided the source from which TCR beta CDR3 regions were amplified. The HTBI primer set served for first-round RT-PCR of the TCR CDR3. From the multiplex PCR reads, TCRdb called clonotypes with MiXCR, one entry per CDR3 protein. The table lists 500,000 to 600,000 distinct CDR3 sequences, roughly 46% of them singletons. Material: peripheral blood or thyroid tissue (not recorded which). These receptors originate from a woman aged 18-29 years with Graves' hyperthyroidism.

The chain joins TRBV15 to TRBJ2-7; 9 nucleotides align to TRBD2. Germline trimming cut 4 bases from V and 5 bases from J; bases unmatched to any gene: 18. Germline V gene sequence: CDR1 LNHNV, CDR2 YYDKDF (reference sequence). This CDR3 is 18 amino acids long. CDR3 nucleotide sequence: TGTGCCACCAGCACCACCGGCCCGACTAGCGGACAGGACCACGAGCAGTACTTC. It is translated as CATSTTGPTSGQDHEQYF. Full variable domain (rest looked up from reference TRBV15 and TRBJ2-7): DAMVIQNPRYQVTQFGKPVTLSCSQTLNHNVMYWYQQKSSQAPKLLFHYYDKDFNNEADTPDNFQSRRPNTSFCFLDIRSPGLGDTAMYLCATSTTGPTSGQDHEQYFGPGTRLTVT.

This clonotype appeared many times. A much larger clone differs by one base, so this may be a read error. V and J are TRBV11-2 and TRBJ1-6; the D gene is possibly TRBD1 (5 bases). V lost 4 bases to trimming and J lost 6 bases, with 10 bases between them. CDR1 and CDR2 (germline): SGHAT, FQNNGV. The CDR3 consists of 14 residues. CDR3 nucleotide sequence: TGTGCCAGCAGCTCGACAGAGCGTAATTCACCCCTCCACTTT. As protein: CASSSTERNSPLHF.

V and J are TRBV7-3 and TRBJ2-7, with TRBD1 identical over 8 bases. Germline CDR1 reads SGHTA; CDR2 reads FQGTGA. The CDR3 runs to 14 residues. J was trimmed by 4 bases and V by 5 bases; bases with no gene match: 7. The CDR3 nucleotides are TGTGCCAGCAGCCAAGCGACAGGGGTTTACGAGCAGTACTTC. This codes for CASSQATGVYEQYF.

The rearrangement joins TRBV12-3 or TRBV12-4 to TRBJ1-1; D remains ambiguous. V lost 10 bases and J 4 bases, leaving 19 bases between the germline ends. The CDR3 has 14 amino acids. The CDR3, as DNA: TGTGCCAACACCGTTTGGGCCGAGGGCACTGAAGCTTTCTTT. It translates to CANTVWAEGTEAFF.

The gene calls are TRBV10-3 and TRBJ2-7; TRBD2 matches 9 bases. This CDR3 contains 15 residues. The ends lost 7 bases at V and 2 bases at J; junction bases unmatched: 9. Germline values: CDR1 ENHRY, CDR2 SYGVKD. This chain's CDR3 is CAITKGTSNTYEQYF. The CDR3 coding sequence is TGTGCCATCACAAAGGGGACTAGCAATACCTACGAGCAGTACTTC.

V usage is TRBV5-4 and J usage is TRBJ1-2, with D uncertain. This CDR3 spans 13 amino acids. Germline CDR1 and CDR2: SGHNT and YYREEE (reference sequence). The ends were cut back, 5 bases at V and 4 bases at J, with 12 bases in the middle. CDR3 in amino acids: CASSSPAGYGYTF. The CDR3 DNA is TGTGCCAGCAGTTCCCCGGCGGGCTATGGCTACACCTTC.

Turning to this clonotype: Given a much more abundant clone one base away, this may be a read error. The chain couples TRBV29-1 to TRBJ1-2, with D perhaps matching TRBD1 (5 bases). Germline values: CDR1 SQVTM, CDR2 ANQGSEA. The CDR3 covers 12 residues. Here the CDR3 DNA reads TGCAGCGTTGAAGATGGGGGAGATGGCAACACCTTC. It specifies CSVEDGGDGNTF. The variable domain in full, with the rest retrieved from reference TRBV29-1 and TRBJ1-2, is SAVISQKPSRDICQRGTSLTIQCQVDSQVTMMFWYRQQPGQSLTLIATANQGSEATYESGFVIDKFPISRPNLTFSTLTVSNMSPEDSSIYLCSVEDGGDGNTFGSGTRLTVV.

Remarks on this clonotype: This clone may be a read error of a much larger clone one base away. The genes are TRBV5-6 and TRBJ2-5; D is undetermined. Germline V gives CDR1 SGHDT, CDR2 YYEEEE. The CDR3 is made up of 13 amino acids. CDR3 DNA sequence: TGTGCCAGCAGCCACACTGAACAAGAGGCCCAGTACTTC. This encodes CASSHTEQEAQYF.

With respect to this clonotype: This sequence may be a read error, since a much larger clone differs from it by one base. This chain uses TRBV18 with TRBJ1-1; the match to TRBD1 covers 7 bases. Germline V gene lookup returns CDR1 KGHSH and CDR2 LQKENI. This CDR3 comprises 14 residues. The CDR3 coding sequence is TGTGCCGGCTCACCACGGGACAGGAACACTGAAGCTTTCTTT. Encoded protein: CAGSPRDRNTEAFF.

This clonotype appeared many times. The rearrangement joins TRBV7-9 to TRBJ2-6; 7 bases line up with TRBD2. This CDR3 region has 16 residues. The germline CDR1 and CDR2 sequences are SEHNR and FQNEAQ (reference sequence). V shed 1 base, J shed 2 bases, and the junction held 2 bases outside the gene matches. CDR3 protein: CASSLGEGTGANVLTF. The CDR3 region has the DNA TGTGCCAGCAGCTTAGGGGAGGGAACTGGGGCCAACGTCCTGACTTTC.

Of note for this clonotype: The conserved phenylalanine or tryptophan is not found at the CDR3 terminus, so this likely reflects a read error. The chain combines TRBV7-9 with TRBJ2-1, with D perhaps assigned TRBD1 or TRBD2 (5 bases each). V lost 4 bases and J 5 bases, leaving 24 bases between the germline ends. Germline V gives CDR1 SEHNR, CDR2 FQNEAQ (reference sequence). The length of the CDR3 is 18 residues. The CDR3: CASSSKRPDRDPNNEQFL. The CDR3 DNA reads TGTGCCAGCAGCTCCAAACGACCCGACCGGGACCCTAACAATGAGCAGTTCTTA.

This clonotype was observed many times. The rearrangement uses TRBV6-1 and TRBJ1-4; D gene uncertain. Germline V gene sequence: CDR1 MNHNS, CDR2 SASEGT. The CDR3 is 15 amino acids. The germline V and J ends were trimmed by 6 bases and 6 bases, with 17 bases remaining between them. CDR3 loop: CASSARWGVDEKLFF. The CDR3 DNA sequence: TGTGCCAGCAGCGCCCGGTGGGGAGTCGATGAAAAACTGTTTTTT.